The 22 T cell receptor beta chains in this list originate from one sample, sequenced in a study of cytomegalovirus exposure and HLA in healthy donors (dated by TCRdb to the late 2010s). The library was produced with the immunoSEQ multiplex PCR assay. The multiplex PCR relied on a mix of 60 forward primers for TCR Vbeta segments and 13 reverse primers for TCR Jbeta segments. Imported from immuneACCESS, the table was reduced by TCRdb to in-frame sequences with V and J called. These copies leave out some clones; in studies compared against another copy, an unresolved V gene accounts for under half, and the cause of the remainder is not known. This sample gives around 150,000 clones in total; about four fifths of them show up just once. The ten largest account for roughly 6% of the sample. The specimen was PBMCs. These receptors were obtained from a man aged 45-60 years in good health and CMV-seropositive.

The chain carries TRBV6-6 and TRBJ2-5; TRBD2 might be the D (5 bases). The CDR3 consists of 13 residues. CDR1 is MNHNY, CDR2 SVGAGI, per germline (reference sequence). Trimming removed 5 bases from V and 5 bases from J, with 12 bases in between. CDR3: CASSGTRRETQYF. CDR3 coding DNA: TGTGCCAGCAGTGGAACCCGGAGGGAGACCCAGTACTTC.

The chain recombines TRBV6-5 with TRBJ2-6; D gene ambiguous. V was shortened by 5 bases and J by 0 bases, with 8 bases between the two germline ends. This CDR3 has 15 amino acids. CDR1 and CDR2 (germline): MNHEY, SVGAGI. CDR3 sequence: CASSNQYSGANVLTF. As DNA, the CDR3 is TGTGCCAGCAGTAATCAGTACTCTGGGGCCAACGTCCTGACTTTC.

V is TRBV6-5 and J is TRBJ2-7; 8 bases fit TRBD1. CDR1 and CDR2 from the germline V gene are MNHEY and SVGAGI. The J segment lost 3 bases and the V segment lost 1 base, leaving 2 bases of the junction unmatched. CDR3 length: 14 residues. DNA for the CDR3: TGTGCCAGCAGTTACTTTGGACAGGGCTACGAGCAGTACTTC. Its translation is CASSYFGQGYEQYF.

The gene calls are TRBV2 and TRBJ2-3; a weak D match, TRBD1 (5 bases). This CDR3 has 15 amino acids. Trimming removed 5 bases from V and 0 bases from J, with 12 bases in between. CDR1 and CDR2 from the germline V gene are SNHLY and FYNNEI. CDR3 nucleotide sequence: TGTGCCAGCAGTCTAGACAGAGCTAGCACAGATACGCAGTATTTT. This sequence encodes CASSLDRASTDTQYF.

This chain joins TRBV27 and TRBJ2-1; 12 bases agree with TRBD2. The ends lost 4 bases at V and 7 bases at J; junction bases unmatched: 11. Per the germline V gene, CDR1 is MNHEY and CDR2 is SMNVEV (reference sequence). The CDR3 is 17 amino acids. The CDR3 loop is CASSSISLAGGGNEQFF. The CDR3, as DNA: TGTGCCAGCAGTTCCATATCACTAGCGGGAGGTGGTAATGAGCAGTTCTTC.

The chain joins TRBV9 to TRBJ2-6; D is uncertain. The length of the CDR3 is 15 residues. V lost 0 bases and J lost 2, with 6 bases in between. Germline-derived CDR1 and CDR2 are SGDLS and YYNGEE. This CDR3 reads CASSVVATGANVLTF. The CDR3 DNA reads TGTGCCAGCAGCGTAGTTGCGACTGGGGCCAACGTCCTGACTTTC.

This clone appeared a few times. The rearrangement joins TRBV12-5 to TRBJ2-5, with TRBD2 matching over 7 bases. CDR1 is LGHNT and CDR2 is FRNRAP in the germline V gene. With V trimmed by 7 bases and J by 4 bases, 3 bases remained unmatched. The CDR3 consists of 12 residues. The CDR3 loop is CASALAGETQYF. The CDR3 DNA follows: TGTGCTAGTGCCTTAGCGGGAGAGACCCAGTACTTC.

The chain employs TRBV4-1 and TRBJ2-2; perhaps TRBD1 as D (6 bases). Germline V gene data show CDR1 as MGHRA and CDR2 as YSYEKL. The CDR3 runs to 16 residues. Trimming took off 1 base at V and 0 bases at J, with 9 bases between the two ends. DNA for the CDR3: TGCGCCAGCAGCCAAGCAGACAGGTCGAACACCGGGGAGCTGTTTTTT. Encoded protein: CASSQADRSNTGELFF.

The chain combines TRBV9 with TRBJ1-2; TRBD1 agrees at 8 bases. The CDR3 covers 15 residues. Trimming cost V 1 base and J 3 bases; bases outside gene matches: 5. Looked up from germline, CDR1 is SGDLS and CDR2 is YYNGEE. The CDR3: CASSVRDRGDYGYTF. DNA for the CDR3: TGTGCCAGCAGCGTACGAGACAGGGGAGACTATGGCTACACCTTC.

Only one count was recorded for this clone. The chain has TRBV18 and TRBJ1-3; D is perhaps TRBD1 (5 bases). Germline V gene lookup returns CDR1 KGHSH and CDR2 LQKENI. The CDR3 consists of 17 residues. The V gene lost 3 bases and the J gene lost 2 bases, with 17 bases spanning the gap. The CDR3 coding sequence is TGTGCCAGCTCACCTATCAGCAGGGTTTCGACTGGAAACACCATATATTTT. Residues: CASSPISRVSTGNTIYF.

The chain uses TRBV18 and TRBJ2-3, with a possible D match to TRBD2 (6 bases). Germline loops: CDR1 KGHSH, CDR2 LQKENI. This CDR3 has 14 residues. V lost 5 bases and J lost 0, with 9 bases in between. The CDR3 loop reads CASSSGTSTDTQYF. As DNA, the CDR3 is TGTGCCAGCTCATCGGGGACTAGCACAGATACGCAGTATTTT. Complete variable domain (other parts from reference TRBV18 and TRBJ2-3): NAGVMQNPRHLVRRRGQEARLRCSPMKGHSHVYWYRQLPEEGLKFMVYLQKENIIDESGMPKERFSAEFPKEGPSILRIQQVVRGDSAAYFCASSSGTSTDTQYFGPGTRLTVL.

This clone was counted between two and nine times. J is TRBJ2-6 and V is TRBV27; no clear D gene. V was shortened by 0 bases and J by 4 bases, with 4 bases between the two germline ends. The CDR3 runs to 14 residues. Per germline, CDR1 MNHEY and CDR2 SMNVEV (reference sequence). The CDR3 DNA sequence: TGTGCCAGCAGTTTATCGGCCGGGGCCAACGTCCTGACTTTC. Protein product: CASSLSAGANVLTF.

The rearrangement links TRBV5-1 to TRBJ1-2; TRBD1 matches at 9 bases. This CDR3 contains 14 residues. Germline CDR1 is SGHRS and CDR2 is YFSETQ. J gave up 3 bases and V 4 bases, and 4 bases lay outside the gene matches. CDR3 sequence reads: CASSQRQGDYGYTF. The CDR3 nucleotides read TGCGCCAGCAGCCAAAGACAGGGGGACTATGGCTACACCTTC.

This clone was recorded only once. The chain has TRBV9 and TRBJ2-7; D possibly corresponds to TRBD1 (6 bases). Looked up from germline, CDR1 is SGDLS and CDR2 is YYNGEE. The CDR3 loop spans 14 amino acids. V was cut by 3 bases and J by 2 bases, with 12 bases left in between. CDR3 DNA: TGTGCCAGCAGCGCCCGGGACAAACCCTACGAGCAGTACTTC. It specifies CASSARDKPYEQYF.

The chain couples TRBV7-9 to TRBJ2-2; D not certain. CDR1 and CDR2 from the germline V gene are SEHNR and FQNEAQ (reference sequence). This CDR3 has 16 amino acids. The V gene lost 0 bases and the J gene lost 1 base, with 9 bases spanning the gap. The CDR3 protein is CASSLAAAVNTGELFF. CDR3 nucleotide sequence: TGTGCCAGCAGCTTAGCGGCGGCAGTGAACACCGGGGAGCTGTTTTTT.

This clone occurred once. V usage is TRBV19 and J usage is TRBJ2-1, with no clear D. The CDR3 consists of 15 residues. Trimming stripped 3 bases from V and 3 bases from J, with 12 bases between. Germline loops: CDR1 LNHDA, CDR2 SQIVND (reference sequence). The CDR3 here is CASSIWVNSYNEQFF. DNA for the CDR3: TGTGCCAGTAGTATTTGGGTCAACAGCTACAATGAGCAGTTCTTC.

The CDR3: CASSEIARCGNQPQHF. The CDR3 DNA reads TGTGCCAGCAGTGAGATAGCGCGTTGTGGCAATCAGCCCCAGCATTTT. The rearrangement joins TRBV6-4 to TRBJ1-5; D is uncertain. The CDR3 runs to 16 residues. Germline loops: CDR1 MRHNA, CDR2 SNTAGT. V gave up 3 bases and J gave up 2 bases, with 14 bases separating them.

V is TRBV27 and J is TRBJ1-5, with 7 nucleotides matching TRBD1. This CDR3 spans 16 amino acids. Trimming took 2 bases from V and 2 from J; bases not matched to a gene: 6. CDR1 and CDR2 from the germline V gene are MNHEY and SMNVEV (reference sequence). CDR3 sequence reads: CASSLDRAGRNQPQHF. CDR3 DNA: TGTGCCAGCAGTTTAGACAGGGCCGGTCGCAATCAGCCCCAGCATTTT.

The chain joins TRBV5-1 to TRBJ2-5; 8 bases are shared with TRBD1. Germline V CDR1 and CDR2: SGHRS, YFSETQ. The CDR3 consists of 14 residues. V dropped 6 bases and J dropped 10; count of bases not matched to a gene: 14. CDR3 protein: CASNFGTGDGDQYF. In nucleotides, the CDR3 is TGCGCCAGCAACTTCGGGACAGGTGATGGTGACCAGTACTTC.

The chain couples TRBV28 to TRBJ2-1; 8 bases line up with TRBD2. Germline V gene sequence: CDR1 MDHEN, CDR2 SYDVKM. J gave up 8 bases and V 2 bases, and 11 bases lay outside the gene matches. The CDR3 extends over 16 amino acids. The CDR3 is CASSLPGEAGVDEQFF. CDR3 nucleotides: TGTGCCAGCAGTTTACCGGGAGAAGCGGGGGTCGATGAGCAGTTCTTC. The variable domain in full, completed from reference TRBV28 and TRBJ2-1, reads DVKVTQSSRYLVKRTGEKVFLECVQDMDHENMFWYRQDPGLGLRLIYFSYDVKMKEKGDIPEGYSVSREKKERFSLILESASTNQTSMYLCASSLPGEAGVDEQFFGPGTRLTVL.

The chain links TRBV15 to TRBJ2-7, with D unclear. V was clipped by 3 bases and J by 2 bases, with 8 bases between them. The CDR3 length is 13 residues. CDR1 is LNHNV and CDR2 is YYDKDF in the germline V gene (reference sequence). The CDR3 loop is CATSSTYAYEQYF. The CDR3 nucleotides read TGTGCCACCAGCAGTACATACGCCTACGAGCAGTACTTC.

The genes are TRBV29-1 and TRBJ2-3, with 7 nucleotides matching TRBD1. The CDR3 sequence is 13 residues long. Germline V gene sequence: CDR1 SQVTM, CDR2 ANQGSEA. The J segment lost 1 base and the V segment lost 3 bases, leaving 1 base of the junction unmatched. CDR3 region: CSVDTGGTDTQYF. The CDR3 DNA is TGCAGCGTTGACACAGGGGGCACAGATACGCAGTATTTT.